The 18 T cell receptor beta chains below all came from one sample that was sequenced in a study of T cell repertoires in cytomegalovirus infection. TCRdb fed the reads into MiXCR, producing one record per CDR3 protein. The table records roughly 500,000 distinct CDR3 sequences, around 11% of them present only once. The sample taken for sequencing was PBMCs. Receptors were obtained from a human donor in good health (CMV status not recorded). Some clones in this sample may be carry-over from other donors' samples.

This chain connects TRBV20-1 to TRBJ2-3; 8 positions match TRBD1. Germline-derived CDR1 and CDR2 are DFQATT and SNEGSKA (reference sequence). This CDR3 is 14 amino acids long. Germline trimming cut 7 bases from V and 1 base from J; bases unmatched to any gene: 7. The CDR3 DNA sequence: TGCAGTGGGTTGCCAGGGGGCGGCACAGATACGCAGTATTTT. Translated: CSGLPGGGTDTQYF.

J is TRBJ2-3 and V is TRBV20-1, with TRBD2 matching 11 bases. Per the germline V gene, CDR1 is DFQATT and CDR2 is SNEGSKA (reference sequence). The CDR3 sequence is 16 residues long. Trimming at V came to 5 bases and at J to 2 bases, leaving 9 bases not matched to a gene. CDR3 in DNA: TGCAGTGCTCCCCCCCCGACTAGCGGGGACACAGATACGCAGTATTTT. Its protein is CSAPPPTSGDTDTQYF.

This sequence joins TRBV7-3 and TRBJ1-1; 7 bases fit TRBD1. This CDR3 has 15 residues. Trimming at V came to 5 bases and at J to 4 bases, leaving 10 bases not matched to a gene. The germline V gene encodes CDR1 SGHTA and CDR2 FQGTGA. The CDR3 coding sequence is TGTGCCAGCAGCAGTCAGGGGGGGCTGAGCACTGAAGCTTTCTTT. Translation: CASSSQGGLSTEAFF. The full variable domain, rest sourced from reference TRBV7-3 and TRBJ1-1, is GAGVSQTPSNKVTEKGKYVELRCDPISGHTALYWYRQSLGQGPEFLIYFQGTGAADDSGLPNDRFFAVRPEGSVSTLKIQRTERGDSAVYLCASSSQGGLSTEAFFGQGTRLTVV.

This clonotype was recorded at least ten times. The rearrangement links TRBV7-2 to TRBJ2-5; unclear D gene. This CDR3 region has 14 residues. The germline V gene has CDR1 SGHTA and CDR2 FQGNSA. V was clipped by 1 base and J by 0 bases, with 6 bases between them. The CDR3: CASSLGVDQETQYF. CDR3 nucleotides: TGTGCCAGCAGCTTAGGCGTAGACCAAGAGACCCAGTACTTC.

To note about this clonotype: One end of the junction fails to match germline, which may point to a read error. The rearrangement joins TRBV5-1 to TRBJ2-2; D not resolved. Per germline, CDR1 SGHRS and CDR2 YFSETQ. The CDR3 covers 13 residues. In nucleotides, the CDR3 is TGCGCCAGCAGCCAGGACCTTACCGGGCAGCTGTTTTTT. The encoded protein is CASSQDLTGQLFF.

This clonotype was observed at least ten times. CDR3 in amino acids: CASSVGVVEEETQYF. The CDR3 DNA reads as TGTGCCAGCAGCGTAGGAGTGGTAGAGGAAGAGACCCAGTACTTC. The V gene is TRBV9, the J gene TRBJ2-5; the D is unclear. The germline V gene encodes CDR1 SGDLS and CDR2 YYNGEE. The CDR3 extends over 15 amino acids. Trimming left V 0 bases short and J 3 bases short, with 12 bases between.

This clonotype occurred many times. The rearrangement links TRBV11-2 to TRBJ2-1; D is perhaps TRBD1 or TRBD2 (5 bases each). The V end lost 5 bases, the J end lost 6 bases, and 14 bases lay between the germline ends. Per the germline V gene, CDR1 is SGHAT and CDR2 is FQNNGV. The CDR3 spans 14 residues. CDR3 nucleotide sequence: TGTGCCAGCAGCCGGGACCCAACCCTCAATGAGCAGTTCTTC. This sequence encodes CASSRDPTLNEQFF.

This clonotype was counted ten times or more. The chain links TRBV2 to TRBJ2-3; 8 nucleotides align to TRBD2. V dropped 4 bases and J dropped 5; count of bases not matched to a gene: 8. The CDR3 extends over 15 amino acids. The V gene's germline CDR1 is SNHLY and CDR2 FYNNEI. The CDR3 coding sequence is TGTGCCAGCAGTGCCGGGACTAGTTTTCGAGATACGCAGTATTTT. Amino acid sequence: CASSAGTSFRDTQYF.

This clonotype has a count of ten or more. The gene calls are TRBV12-3 or TRBV12-4 and TRBJ2-2, with 8 nucleotides matching TRBD1. With V trimmed by 6 bases and J by 5 bases, 11 bases remained unmatched. The CDR3 has 16 residues. The chain's CDR3 is CASRFPGQDKTGELFF. The CDR3 region has the DNA TGTGCCAGCAGATTCCCGGGACAGGACAAGACCGGGGAGCTGTTTTTT.

This clonotype showed up just a few times. This rearrangement joins TRBV5-1 to TRBJ2-2; D is uncertain. CDR1 and CDR2 (germline): SGHRS, YFSETQ. This CDR3 spans 15 amino acids. Trimming left V 2 bases short and J 2 bases short, with 10 bases between. CDR3 sequence reads: CASSFRQTNTGELFF. In DNA form, the CDR3 reads TGCGCCAGCAGCTTTAGGCAGACCAACACCGGGGAGCTGTTTTTT.

This chain connects TRBV5-4 to TRBJ2-2, with no clear D. The germline CDR1 and CDR2 sequences are SGHNT and YYREEE (reference sequence). This CDR3 contains 15 residues. V was cut by 2 bases and J by 6 bases, with 14 bases left in between. CDR3 region: CASSLRQFKAGELFF. Here the CDR3 DNA reads TGTGCCAGCAGCTTAAGGCAATTCAAGGCCGGGGAGCTGTTTTTT.

This clonotype turned up a few times. V usage is TRBV20-1 and J usage is TRBJ1-2; TRBD1 matches at 7 bases. The CDR3 is 11 residues long. CDR1 and CDR2 from the germline V gene are DFQATT and SNEGSKA (reference sequence). CDR3 DNA: TGCAGCCCTGGGACAGATTATGGCTACACCTTC. It yields the protein CSPGTDYGYTF.

This clonotype was picked up a small number of times. The rearrangement links TRBV20-1 to TRBJ1-2; D is perhaps TRBD1 (5 bases). The CDR3 length is 14 residues. V was pared by 2 bases and J by 2 bases, with 12 bases between. Germline V gives CDR1 DFQATT, CDR2 SNEGSKA (reference sequence). The CDR3 DNA reads TGCAGTGCTAGAATCAGAGGGACCAACTATGGCTACACCTTC. It codes for CSARIRGTNYGYTF.

This clonotype was found many times. CDR3: CASSQDEGDYGYTF. CDR3 DNA: TGTGCCAGCAGCCAAGACGAGGGTGACTATGGCTACACCTTC. The chain recombines TRBV3-1 with TRBJ1-2; D gene uncertain. V was pared by 0 bases and J by 3 bases, with 8 bases between. The CDR3 extends over 14 amino acids. In germline, CDR1 is LGHDT, CDR2 YNNKEL (reference sequence).

The chain links TRBV5-4 to TRBJ2-7; 9 nucleotides agree with TRBD2. Unmatched junction bases numbered 2, after V lost 1 base and J lost 0 bases. CDR1 is SGHNT and CDR2 is YYREEE in the germline V gene (reference sequence). This CDR3 comprises 15 residues. CDR3 sequence: CASSLTAGGSYEQYF. Written as DNA, the CDR3 is TGTGCCAGCAGCTTGACAGCGGGGGGCTCCTACGAGCAGTACTTC. Looking up the rest from reference TRBV5-4 and TRBJ2-7 gives the full variable domain: ETGVTQSPTHLIKTRGQQVTLRCSSQSGHNTVSWYQQALGQGPQFIFQYYREEENGRGNFPPRFSGLQFPNYSSELNVNALELDDSALYLCASSLTAGGSYEQYFGPGTRLTVT.

At least ten counts were recorded for this clonotype. V is TRBV6-5 and J is TRBJ2-6; 10 nucleotides match TRBD1. Germline CDR1 MNHEY, CDR2 SVGAGI. V shed 5 bases, J shed 2 bases, and the junction held 9 bases outside the gene matches. The CDR3 totals 18 residues. The CDR3 DNA sequence: TGTGCCAGCAGTCCGACGACAGGGGGCATGGCTGGGGCCAACGTCCTGACTTTC. This gives the protein CASSPTTGGMAGANVLTF.

The sample holds a few counts of this clonotype. The V gene is TRBV28, the J gene TRBJ2-5, with 8 bases identical to TRBD2. CDR3 size: 12 residues. Unmatched junction bases numbered 4, after V lost 3 bases and J lost 10 bases. Germline assignment: CDR1 MDHEN and CDR2 SYDVKM. CDR3 sequence: CASSFQREYQYF. The DNA for the CDR3 is TGTGCCAGCAGTTTCCAGCGGGAGTACCAGTACTTC.

This clonotype was detected a few times. V and J are TRBV6-6 and TRBJ1-2, with 10 bases identical to TRBD1. The V gene end was trimmed by 7 bases and the J gene end by 4 bases; junction bases not matched to a gene: 6. The CDR3 spans 14 residues. Germline assignment: CDR1 MNHNY and CDR2 SVGAGI (reference sequence). The CDR3 spells CASNQGQGSYGYTF. CDR3 bases: TGTGCCAGCAACCAGGGACAGGGGTCCTATGGCTACACCTTC.